This T cell receptor (beta chain) was recorded in a study of cytomegalovirus exposure and HLA in healthy donors (dated by TCRdb to about 2017). Concerning the study at large: According to a later analysis, one platform produced both the roughly 130 validation repertoires and the 730 or so repertoires of the first cohort. To predict cytomegalovirus infection status, the study combined high-throughput TCR immunosequencing, statistical association of individual TCRs with disease status, and machine learning. A separate validation cohort of roughly 130 different subjects was used in addition to the roughly 700-subject first cohort. The aim of the study was to test whether cataloging public T cell receptors could identify signatures of past pathogen exposure. The full study reports these points: The validation cohort had no HLA typing available for a later analysis, so co-occurrence within that cohort was assessed over all 130 or so repertoires. In vitro tests confirmed that three of the cytomegalovirus-associated TCR beta chains recognize cytomegalovirus antigens. Cytomegalovirus status was reported to be diagnosed by the classifier with high specificity and sensitivity in both the original and validation cohorts. The study gave a list of about 170 TCR beta chains associated with cytomegalovirus. The authors suggested that the approach could potentially be generalized to other disease states and immunological phenotypes. A later analysis found that TCRs clustered in the first cohort also tended to co-occur in the approximately 120 validation repertoires, with approximately 95% of cluster scores above 0. Most TCR sequences were seen in very few donors, while some public TCRs were found in many individuals.

The donors were included in the validation cohort of 120 subjects, a group kept apart from the roughly 670-subject first cohort. Libraries were constructed by the immunoSEQ multiplex PCR assay. Turning to the authors' computational methods: A statistical classification framework was developed to diagnose cytomegalovirus status using the catalog of TCR beta chain sequences. Not all clones reach the TCRdb copy of this immuneACCESS table, which keeps in-frame sequences only. Checked studies attribute under half of the gap to unresolved V genes and leave the rest unexplained. For V, J and clone size, that table is used; D and trimming come from the DNA. This sample has under 150,000 clones in its table, and 70% to 90% of those were observed once. The ten most abundant clones make up 1.4% of the sample. V is shortened by 4 bases, J by 3 bases, and the region joining them spans 13 bases. Taken from the germline V gene, the CDR1 and CDR2 loops are MDHEN and SYDVKM. The CDR3 contains 15 residues, cysteine and phenylalanine counted. Only the CDR3 part of the read is kept: 45 bases, read in frame from the first base.

Note on this clone: What this receptor recognizes is not known. No base quality values were provided; no much bigger clone lies one nucleotide off.

Sample: PBMCs. This TCR came from a woman aged 25 to 39 in good health and CMV-seronegative. The sequence joins TRBV28 to TRBJ1-5; the D gene is perhaps TRBD1, on 5 matching bases. Here the CDR3 is given as CASSSRQSYNQPQHF. The nucleotides are TGTGCCAGCAGTTCCCGACAGTCTTACAATCAGCCCCAGCATTTT.